The rows below give T cell receptor beta chains drawn from one sample of a study of T cells after yellow fever vaccination. Each CDR3 protein gets one entry after TCRdb re-called the 5' RACE reads with MiXCR. This table has fewer than 500,000 distinct CDR3 sequences, approximately 19% appearing once. Source: PBMCs, taken before the yellow fever booster vaccination. Receptors were obtained from a young man who received the YFV17D yellow fever vaccine. The CDR3 runs from the conserved cysteine through the conserved F or W. The D gene is left open where the match is weak. Not every row has a clone size; where given, it reads once, few, many or a size class.

V gene: TRBV6-1
J gene: TRBJ2-2
D gene: -
clone size: many
CDR3 protein: CASRVSDGNTGELFF
CDR3 DNA: TGTGCCAGCAGAGTTTCCGACGGGAACACCGGGGAGCTGTTTTTT

V gene: TRBV7-9
J gene: TRBJ2-3
D gene: TRBD2
clone size: -
CDR3 protein: CASRTGGFPDTQYF
CDR3 DNA: TGTGCCAGCAGGACGGGAGGGTTCCCAGATACGCAGTATTTT

V gene: TRBV25-1
J gene: TRBJ2-7
D gene: TRBD2
clone size: many
CDR3 protein: CASRLAGGYEQYF
CDR3 DNA: TGTGCCAGCAGATTAGCGGGGGGCTACGAGCAGTACTTC

V gene: TRBV27
J gene: TRBJ2-1
D gene: -
clone size: -
CDR3 protein: CASSFLVAGDEQFF
CDR3 DNA: TGTGCCAGCAGTTTTCTCGTGGCTGGGGATGAGCAGTTCTTC

V gene: TRBV6-5
J gene: TRBJ2-7
D gene: -
clone size: -
CDR3 protein: CASSGGQGSTYEQYF
CDR3 DNA: TGTGCCAGCAGCGGGGGGCAGGGGAGCACCTACGAGCAGTACTTC

V gene: TRBV20-1
J gene: TRBJ1-5
D gene: -
clone size: few
CDR3 protein: CSASAMGIQPQHF
CDR3 DNA: TGCAGTGCTAGTGCGATGGGAATACAGCCCCAGCATTTT

V gene: TRBV9
J gene: TRBJ1-1
D gene: -
clone size: few
CDR3 protein: CASRGGGVNTEAFF
CDR3 DNA: TGTGCCAGCAGGGGGGGAGGGGTGAACACTGAAGCTTTCTTT

V gene: TRBV29-1
J gene: TRBJ2-3
D gene: TRBD1
clone size: -
CDR3 protein: CSVEPRDSPTDTQYF
CDR3 DNA: TGCAGCGTTGAACCCCGGGACAGTCCCACAGATACGCAGTATTTT

V gene: TRBV7-9
J gene: TRBJ2-5
D gene: -
clone size: -
CDR3 protein: CASSFYTEETQYF
CDR3 DNA: TGTGCCAGCAGCTTCTACACTGAAGAGACCCAGTACTTC

V gene: TRBV20-1
J gene: TRBJ1-3
D gene: -
clone size: -
CDR3 protein: CSARDPGVGNTIYF
CDR3 DNA: TGCAGTGCTAGAGATCCCGGGGTCGGAAACACCATATATTTT

V gene: TRBV12-3/TRBV12-4
J gene: TRBJ2-7
D gene: -
clone size: few
CDR3 protein: CASSLRDGGLKQYF
CDR3 DNA: TGTGCCAGCAGTTTACGAGACGGGGGACTCAAGCAGTACTTC

V gene: TRBV12-3/TRBV12-4
J gene: TRBJ2-3
D gene: -
clone size: -
CDR3 protein: CASSLGLANFADTQYF
CDR3 DNA: TGTGCCAGCAGTTTAGGCCTAGCAAATTTCGCAGATACGCAGTATTTT

V gene: TRBV20-1
J gene: TRBJ2-5
D gene: TRBD2
clone size: few
CDR3 protein: CSASNTGGYQETQYF
CDR3 DNA: TGCAGTGCTAGCAATACGGGGGGGTACCAAGAGACCCAGTACTTC

V gene: TRBV7-9
J gene: TRBJ2-3
D gene: -
clone size: -
CDR3 protein: CASSGGGDTQYF
CDR3 DNA: TGTGCCAGCAGCGGAGGGGGAGATACGCAGTATTTT

V gene: TRBV5-1
J gene: TRBJ1-2
D gene: TRBD1
clone size: -
CDR3 protein: CASSQATGEHVYTF
CDR3 DNA: TGCGCCAGCAGCCAAGCCACAGGGGAGCACGTCTACACCTTC

V gene: TRBV6-1
J gene: TRBJ1-2
D gene: TRBD1
clone size: few
CDR3 protein: CASSDPGQGHYGYTF
CDR3 DNA: TGTGCCAGCAGTGATCCGGGACAGGGACACTATGGCTACACCTTC

V gene: TRBV7-2
J gene: TRBJ2-3
D gene: TRBD2
clone size: -
CDR3 protein: CASSGRLAGRYTDTQYF
CDR3 DNA: TGTGCCAGCAGCGGTCGACTAGCGGGGAGATACACAGATACGCAGTATTTT

V gene: TRBV6-1
J gene: TRBJ2-5
D gene: -
clone size: few
CDR3 protein: CASSEQLETQYF
CDR3 DNA: TGTGCCAGCAGTGAACAACTGGAGACCCAGTACTTC

V gene: TRBV27
J gene: TRBJ1-1
D gene: -
clone size: -
CDR3 protein: CASSLLRGRAEAFF
CDR3 DNA: TGTGCCAGCAGTTTACTCAGGGGAAGGGCTGAAGCTTTCTTT

V gene: TRBV27
J gene: TRBJ2-3
D gene: -
clone size: few
CDR3 protein: CASGRGGLDTQYF
CDR3 DNA: TGTGCCAGCGGCCGGGGAGGACTGGATACGCAGTATTTT

V gene: TRBV7-3
J gene: TRBJ2-1
D gene: TRBD2
clone size: few
CDR3 protein: CASSNTGGPYNEQFF
CDR3 DNA: TGTGCCAGCAGCAACACGGGGGGGCCCTACAATGAGCAGTTCTTC

V gene: TRBV7-2
J gene: TRBJ2-2
D gene: -
clone size: few
CDR3 protein: CASSSRVGTGELFF
CDR3 DNA: TGTGCCAGCAGCTCCAGGGTAGGCACCGGGGAGCTGTTTTTT

V gene: TRBV7-2
J gene: TRBJ1-2
D gene: TRBD1
clone size: -
CDR3 protein: CASSLVGTGAKALYTF
CDR3 DNA: TGTGCCAGCAGCTTAGTTGGGACAGGGGCCAAGGCGCTGTACACCTTC

V gene: TRBV11-2
J gene: TRBJ2-7
D gene: -
clone size: -
CDR3 protein: CASSSIAGQYF
CDR3 DNA: TGTGCCAGCAGCTCGATTGCGGGGCAGTACTTC

V gene: TRBV18
J gene: TRBJ1-2
D gene: TRBD1
clone size: -
CDR3 protein: CASSTTGGELANYGYTF
CDR3 DNA: TGTGCCAGCTCGACGACAGGGGGCGAACTAGCTAACTATGGCTACACCTTC

V gene: TRBV4-3
J gene: TRBJ2-3
D gene: -
clone size: few
CDR3 protein: CASSQDHDTRPPTDTQYF
CDR3 DNA: TGCGCCAGCAGCCAAGACCATGATACTAGGCCTCCCACAGATACGCAGTATTTT

V gene: TRBV5-1
J gene: TRBJ2-5
D gene: -
clone size: few
CDR3 protein: CASSFRSQETQYF
CDR3 DNA: TGCGCCAGCAGCTTCAGATCCCAAGAGACCCAGTACTTC

V gene: TRBV6-2/TRBV6-3
J gene: TRBJ2-3
D gene: -
clone size: -
CDR3 protein: CASSSLSPDTQYF
CDR3 DNA: TGTGCCAGCTCTTCCCTATCCCCAGATACGCAGTATTTT

V gene: TRBV5-1
J gene: TRBJ1-4
D gene: -
clone size: -
CDR3 protein: CASSLGRGNVGEKLFF
CDR3 DNA: TGCGCCAGCAGCTTGGGACGGGGGAATGTAGGTGAAAAACTGTTTTTT

V gene: TRBV5-1
J gene: TRBJ2-1
D gene: -
clone size: -
CDR3 protein: CASSLGGQMNNEQFF
CDR3 DNA: TGCGCCAGCAGCCTCGGTGGTCAGATGAACAATGAGCAGTTCTTC

V gene: TRBV9
J gene: TRBJ1-6
D gene: -
clone size: few
CDR3 protein: CASSVRQDRSPLHF
CDR3 DNA: TGTGCCAGCAGCGTCCGACAGGATAGGTCACCCCTCCACTTT

V gene: TRBV28
J gene: TRBJ2-7
D gene: TRBD1
clone size: -
CDR3 protein: CASRSGQGSDEQYF
CDR3 DNA: TGTGCCAGCAGATCGGGACAGGGCTCCGACGAGCAGTACTTC

V gene: TRBV12-3/TRBV12-4
J gene: TRBJ1-5
D gene: -
clone size: few
CDR3 protein: CASSMGAWDNQPQHF
CDR3 DNA: TGTGCCAGCAGCATGGGAGCCTGGGACAATCAGCCCCAGCATTTT

V gene: TRBV6-2/TRBV6-3
J gene: TRBJ2-2
D gene: -
clone size: -
CDR3 protein: CASSNPGLLNTGELFF
CDR3 DNA: TGTGCCAGCAGCAATCCCGGACTACTCAACACCGGGGAGCTGTTTTTT

V gene: TRBV12-3/TRBV12-4
J gene: TRBJ1-6
D gene: -
clone size: few
CDR3 protein: CASSYRFDSPLHF
CDR3 DNA: TGTGCCAGCAGTTACAGGTTTGACTCACCCCTCCACTTT

V gene: TRBV12-3/TRBV12-4
J gene: TRBJ1-1
D gene: -
clone size: -
CDR3 protein: CASSLRESTEAFF
CDR3 DNA: TGTGCCAGCAGTTTGAGGGAAAGTACTGAAGCTTTCTTT

V gene: TRBV4-3
J gene: TRBJ2-1
D gene: TRBD2
clone size: few
CDR3 protein: CASSPKGRSGGINEQFF
CDR3 DNA: TGCGCCAGCAGCCCAAAGGGGCGTAGCGGGGGAATCAATGAGCAGTTCTTC

V gene: TRBV20-1
J gene: TRBJ2-4
D gene: -
clone size: many
CDR3 protein: CSAEGVGVWAKNIQYF
CDR3 DNA: TGCAGTGCTGAGGGGGTCGGGGTATGGGCCAAAAACATTCAGTACTTC

V gene: TRBV27
J gene: TRBJ2-3
D gene: TRBD2
clone size: -
CDR3 protein: CASSLPPGLANTDTQYF
CDR3 DNA: TGTGCCAGCAGTTTACCACCGGGACTAGCGAACACAGATACGCAGTATTTT

V gene: TRBV4-1
J gene: TRBJ2-3
D gene: -
clone size: few
CDR3 protein: CASSQGAGPTDTQYF
CDR3 DNA: TGCGCCAGCAGCCAAGGGGCCGGGCCCACAGATACGCAGTATTTT

V gene: TRBV15
J gene: TRBJ2-1
D gene: -
clone size: few
CDR3 protein: CATSRDRNNEQFF
CDR3 DNA: TGTGCCACCAGCAGAGATCGGAACAATGAGCAGTTCTTC

V gene: TRBV5-5
J gene: TRBJ2-1
D gene: -
clone size: -
CDR3 protein: CASSLGGPEQFF
CDR3 DNA: TGTGCCAGCAGCTTGGGGGGTCCTGAGCAGTTCTTC